The sequence of this TCR beta chain was determined in a study of T cell responses to AZD1222 COVID-19 vaccine. Findings of the study overall: Vaccine-associated CD4 TCRs spanned spike, dominant at 160-218 and 743-854. None of the repertoires were sampled until the peak T cell response had passed.

Both about-4-week and about-12-week second-dose recipients were combined. Produced via immunoSEQ multiplex PCR; TCRdb's table is partial and in-frame only. The sample contains 200,000 or so clones, approximately 93% of which appear only once. The V gene's germline CDR1 is LNHDA and CDR2 SQIVND (reference sequence). The CDR3 extends over 14 amino acids. The ends were cut back, 6 bases at V and 1 base at J, with 10 bases in the middle. For this clone: Its antigen is unknown.

The chain uses TRBV19 and TRBJ1-5; D ambiguous. This specimen was peripheral blood, taken 28 days after the second AZD1222 dose. The sequence was obtained from an adult who received the AZD1222 COVID-19 vaccine. CDR3 DNA: TGTGCCAGTAGGCGTCGCTCGAGCAATCAGCCCCAGCATTTT. As protein: CASRRRSSNQPQHF. Supplemented by reference TRBV19 and TRBJ1-5, the full variable domain reads DGGITQSPKYLFRKEGQNVTLSCEQNLNHDAMYWYRQDPGQGLRLIYYSQIVNDFQKGDIAEGYSVSREKKESFPLTVTSAQKNPTAFYLCASRRRSSNQPQHFGDGTRLSIL.